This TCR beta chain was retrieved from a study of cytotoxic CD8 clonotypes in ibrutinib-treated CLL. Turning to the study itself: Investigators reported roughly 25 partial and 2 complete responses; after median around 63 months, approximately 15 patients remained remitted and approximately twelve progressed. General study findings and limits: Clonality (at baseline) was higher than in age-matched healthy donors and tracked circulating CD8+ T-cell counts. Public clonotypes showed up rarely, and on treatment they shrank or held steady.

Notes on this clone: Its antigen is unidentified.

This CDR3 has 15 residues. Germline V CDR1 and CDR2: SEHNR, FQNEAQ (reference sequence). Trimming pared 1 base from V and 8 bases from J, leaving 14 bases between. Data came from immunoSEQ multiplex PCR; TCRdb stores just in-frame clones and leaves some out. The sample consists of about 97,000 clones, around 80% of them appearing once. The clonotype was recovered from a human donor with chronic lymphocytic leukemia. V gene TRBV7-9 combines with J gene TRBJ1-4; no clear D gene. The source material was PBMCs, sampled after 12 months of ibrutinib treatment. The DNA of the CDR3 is TGTGCCAGCAGCTTAGGCTCGGGGTCGTCAGAAAAACTGTTTTTT. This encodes CASSLGSGSSEKLFF.